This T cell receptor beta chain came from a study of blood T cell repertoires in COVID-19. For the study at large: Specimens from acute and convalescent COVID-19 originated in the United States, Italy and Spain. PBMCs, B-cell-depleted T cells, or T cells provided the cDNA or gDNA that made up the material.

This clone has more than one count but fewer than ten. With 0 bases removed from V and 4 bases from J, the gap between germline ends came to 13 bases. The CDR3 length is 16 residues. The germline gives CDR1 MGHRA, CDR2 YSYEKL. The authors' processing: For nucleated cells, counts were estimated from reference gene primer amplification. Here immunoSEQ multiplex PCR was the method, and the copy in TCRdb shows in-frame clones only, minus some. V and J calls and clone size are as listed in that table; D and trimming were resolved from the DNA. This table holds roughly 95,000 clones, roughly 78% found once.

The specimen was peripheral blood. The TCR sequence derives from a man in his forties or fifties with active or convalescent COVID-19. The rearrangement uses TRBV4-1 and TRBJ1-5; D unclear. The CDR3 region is CASSQDLSGSNQPQHF. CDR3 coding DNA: TGCGCCAGCAGCCAAGATCTCTCGGGGAGTAATCAGCCCCAGCATTTT.